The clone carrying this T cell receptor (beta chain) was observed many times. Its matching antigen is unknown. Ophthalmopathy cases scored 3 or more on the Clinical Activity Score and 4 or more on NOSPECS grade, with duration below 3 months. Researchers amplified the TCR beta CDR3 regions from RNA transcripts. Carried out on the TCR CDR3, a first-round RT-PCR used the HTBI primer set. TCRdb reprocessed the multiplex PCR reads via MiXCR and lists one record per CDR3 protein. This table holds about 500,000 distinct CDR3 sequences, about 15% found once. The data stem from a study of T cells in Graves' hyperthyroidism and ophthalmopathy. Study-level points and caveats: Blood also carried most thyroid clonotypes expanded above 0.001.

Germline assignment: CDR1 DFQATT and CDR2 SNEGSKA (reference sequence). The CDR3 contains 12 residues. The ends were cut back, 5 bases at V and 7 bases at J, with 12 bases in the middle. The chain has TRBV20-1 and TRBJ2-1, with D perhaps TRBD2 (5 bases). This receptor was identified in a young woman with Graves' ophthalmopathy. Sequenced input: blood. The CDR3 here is CSALGAANEQFF. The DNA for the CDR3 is TGCAGTGCTTTAGGAGCGGCAAATGAGCAGTTCTTC.